The rows below give T cell receptor beta chains drawn from one sample of a study of cytotoxic CD8 clonotypes in ibrutinib-treated CLL. Sequencing was performed with immunoSEQ multiplex PCR; in TCRdb, only in-frame clones are kept and a portion is missing. The table includes about 120,000 clones, 50% to 65% detected once. This material consisted of PBMCs, taken after 24 months of ibrutinib treatment. The receptor set was obtained from a human donor with chronic lymphocytic leukemia. Both conserved end residues are part of each CDR3. Each record gives: CDR3 DNA, CDR3 protein, D gene, clone size, V gene, J gene. A D gene is named only where the DNA matches it firmly. Clone size is given for some rows only: seen once, a few or many times, or a class if the clone is expanded.

TGTGCCAGCAGCTTACTGAGCGGGACAACGCCCGGGGAGCTGTTTTTT	CASSLLSGTTPGELFF	.	.	TRBV7-3	TRBJ2-2
TGTGCCAGCAGCCCCATGGGACACCCGAACCAAGAGACCCAGTACTTC	CASSPMGHPNQETQYF	.	.	TRBV9	TRBJ2-5
TGTGCCAGCAGCCTGACGACTAGCGGGACACTCAATGAGCAGTTCTTC	CASSLTTSGTLNEQFF	TRBD2	.	TRBV7-9	TRBJ2-1
TGTGCCAGCAGTTACCAAAGGGGCTACGAGCAGTACTTC	CASSYQRGYEQYF	.	.	TRBV6-5	TRBJ2-7
TGTGCCAGCAGTTTTGACGAGCAGTACTTC	CASSFDEQYF	.	.	TRBV28	TRBJ2-7
TGTGCCAGCACCCCTAGTGCGGCGGCGAACACTGAAGCTTTCTTT	CASTPSAAANTEAFF	.	.	TRBV18	TRBJ1-1
TGCGCCAGCAGCTTGGCAGGTTCCCACGAGCAGTACTTC	CASSLAGSHEQYF	.	.	TRBV5-1	TRBJ2-7
TGCGCCAGCAGCGAACAGGGGCAGAATCAGCCCCAGCATTTT	CASSEQGQNQPQHF	TRBD1	.	TRBV5-1	TRBJ1-5
TGTGCCTGGAGTGGGACAGGCTATAATTCACCCCTCCACTTT	CAWSGTGYNSPLHF	TRBD1	.	TRBV30	TRBJ1-6
TGTGCCAGCAGTCCGAGACAGGGGGCCTACGAGCAGTACTTC	CASSPRQGAYEQYF	TRBD1	.	TRBV27	TRBJ2-7
TGCGCCAGCAGCCAAGACCTTGGAGGCTACACCTTC	CASSQDLGGYTF	.	few	TRBV4-1	TRBJ1-2
TGTGCCAGCAGTCCCGGTTTGGGCCTTCCAGAGACCCAGTACTTC	CASSPGLGLPETQYF	.	.	TRBV4-2	TRBJ2-5
TGCGCCAGCAGCTTGGGATGGGACAGGGCGAAAGAGACCCAGTACTTC	CASSLGWDRAKETQYF	TRBD1	.	TRBV5-1	TRBJ2-5
TGTGCCTGGAGTGCCAAGGGGAAGGCGTCGGGGGAGACCCAGTACTTC	CAWSAKGKASGETQYF	.	once	TRBV30	TRBJ2-5
TGTGCCAGCAGTTCAGGGGGGGACTATGGAAACACCATATATTTT	CASSSGGDYGNTIYF	TRBD1	.	TRBV7-9	TRBJ1-3
TGTGCCTGGAGTAGTGGCCGCTCCTACAATGAGCAGTTCTTC	CAWSSGRSYNEQFF	.	few	TRBV30	TRBJ2-1
TGTGCCAGCAGCCAAGAGGACTACGGCTACACCTTC	CASSQEDYGYTF	.	few	TRBV14	TRBJ1-2
TGTGCCTCCGCCCGACTAGCGGGGGCCGGAGATACGCAGTATTTT	CASARLAGAGDTQYF	TRBD2	.	TRBV30	TRBJ2-3
TGTGCCTGGAGTGGAGCGGGGGGCAAGTTCTACTCTGGAAACACCATATATTTT	CAWSGAGGKFYSGNTIYF	.	once	TRBV30	TRBJ1-3
TGTGCCTCCCAGAGGGGGGGGACTGAAGCTTTCTTT	CASQRGGTEAFF	.	.	TRBV30	TRBJ1-1
TGTGCCAGCAGCTTGGGGTACGGTTACGGGGAGCTGTTTTTT	CASSLGYGYGELFF	.	.	TRBV5-6	TRBJ2-2
TGTGCCAGCAGCTTAGGTGCCGATTCACCCCTCCACTTT	CASSLGADSPLHF	.	few	TRBV7-9	TRBJ1-6
TGTGCCAGCAGCGAGTCCAGGCAATCCTACGAGCAGTACTTC	CASSESRQSYEQYF	.	.	TRBV7-2	TRBJ2-7
TGCGCCAGCAGCGCAGGGGGGAGGGCGGAGACCCAGTACTTC	CASSAGGRAETQYF	.	.	TRBV5-1	TRBJ2-5
TGTGCCAGCAGCTTGGCTTCTGGGGTTAGCACAGATACGCAGTATTTT	CASSLASGVSTDTQYF	.	.	TRBV5-5	TRBJ2-3
TGTGCCAGCAGCTTAAACGGGCAGCCCCAGCATTTT	CASSLNGQPQHF	.	few	TRBV5-4	TRBJ1-5
TGTGCCTGGAATGAACATACAGGTTTCTCCTACGAGCAGTACTTC	CAWNEHTGFSYEQYF	.	.	TRBV30	TRBJ2-7
TGTGCCAGCAGCCCGCAACAGGGGGCTAACTATGGCTACACCTTC	CASSPQQGANYGYTF	TRBD1	.	TRBV7-8	TRBJ1-2
TGTGCCAGCAGCCTGCGGGGGCGCCGCACAGATACGCAGTATTTT	CASSLRGRRTDTQYF	.	few	TRBV7-2	TRBJ2-3
TGTGCCAGCAGCCCCCTGACGGCCCAGATGGGCTATGGCTACACCTTC	CASSPLTAQMGYGYTF	.	few	TRBV14	TRBJ1-2
TGCAGCGTGGACAGGGCTGACAGATTGAACACTGAAGCTTTCTTT	CSVDRADRLNTEAFF	TRBD1	.	TRBV29-1	TRBJ1-1
TGTGCCATCAGTGTGGGGGACACCTACACAGATACGCAGTATTTT	CAISVGDTYTDTQYF	.	.	TRBV10-3	TRBJ2-3
TGTGCCAGCAGCTTGGTAGGGGTCTCCTATAATTCACCCCTCCACTTT	CASSLVGVSYNSPLHF	.	few	TRBV5-8	TRBJ1-6
TGCGCCAGCAGCCAAGATCAATCTCGGCGTACAGCTTTCTTT	CASSQDQSRRTAFF	.	.	TRBV4-1	TRBJ1-1
TGTGCCAGCAGTCGGGACAGGACTACTGAGCAGTACTTC	CASSRDRTTEQYF	TRBD1	.	TRBV2	TRBJ2-7
TGCGCCAGCAGCGCGACGGCCCATAGCGGGGGGGCCGGGAAGACCCAGTACTTC	CASSATAHSGGAGKTQYF	TRBD2	few	TRBV5-1	TRBJ2-5
TGTGCCAGCAGCTTTTCGGCAGGGACGAGTGAGCAGTACTTC	CASSFSAGTSEQYF	.	few	TRBV5-4	TRBJ2-7
TGTGCCAGCAGCGCCTCAGTGGGGGACAGGAGCACAGATACGCAGTATTTT	CASSASVGDRSTDTQYF	TRBD1	.	TRBV9	TRBJ2-3
TGTGCCAGCAGCTTCGGGACAGAGAATGGCTACACCTTC	CASSFGTENGYTF	TRBD1	.	TRBV7-2	TRBJ1-2
TGTGCCAGCACCGCATGGATGGGCTCTGGAAACACCATATATTTT	CASTAWMGSGNTIYF	.	.	TRBV7-9	TRBJ1-3
TGTGCCGCAGGACTGGCAGGGCAGTTCTTC	CAAGLAGQFF	.	.	TRBV25-1	TRBJ2-1
TGCGCCAGCAGTGGACAGGAGAACACTGAAGCTTTCTTT	CASSGQENTEAFF	.	.	TRBV10-2	TRBJ1-1
TGCGCCAGCAGCTTACAGGGACGTGGAAACACCATATATTTT	CASSLQGRGNTIYF	.	.	TRBV5-1	TRBJ1-3
TGTGCCATCAGTGATAGCGATGGACAGTTAGGCAAGGAGCAGTTCTTC	CAISDSDGQLGKEQFF	.	.	TRBV10-3	TRBJ2-1
TGCAGTGCCAGCCCGACAGGGGCTTCCGACGAGCAGTACTTC	CSASPTGASDEQYF	TRBD1	.	TRBV29-1	TRBJ2-7
TGTGCCAGCAGCTTAGGGAGCCCCACCTACAATGAGCAGTTCTTC	CASSLGSPTYNEQFF	.	.	TRBV7-3	TRBJ2-1
TGTGCCAGCAGCAAGGAGGGGGGTTCACCCCTCCACTTT	CASSKEGGSPLHF	.	.	TRBV7-9	TRBJ1-6
TGTGCCAGCAGTCCCAGGGTGGGGGGTGAAAAACTGTTTTTT	CASSPRVGGEKLFF	.	few	TRBV2	TRBJ1-4
TGTGCTAGTGGTTTGGACTCTCGACTAGCAAAGTTCTTC	CASGLDSRLAKFF	TRBD2	.	TRBV12-5	TRBJ2-1
TGTGCCAGCAACCCAACCGGGACTCCACGGGTTCGAGGGTTCTTC	CASNPTGTPRVRGFF	.	.	TRBV5-5	TRBJ2-1
TGTGCCAGCAGCTACGAGGGGGGGTACACTGAAGCTTTCTTT	CASSYEGGYTEAFF	.	.	TRBV6-1	TRBJ1-1
TGTGCCAGCAGTAGCCGGGACAATGAGCAGCCCCAGCATTTT	CASSSRDNEQPQHF	.	few	TRBV6-6	TRBJ1-5
TGTGCCAGCAGCCGGGACAATGAGCAGTTCTTC	CASSRDNEQFF	.	few	TRBV9	TRBJ2-1